What follows are 16 T cell receptor beta chains derived from one specimen sequenced in a study of control samples from healthy donors and cancer patients. Using immunoSEQ multiplex PCR, the repertoire was profiled, and TCRdb retains in-frame clones only, with some absent. The data contain 350,000 to 450,000 clones, over 75% of them seen just once; the ten biggest clones take up approximately 6.3%. Sequencing was performed on PBMCs. Receptors originate from a man between 35 and 55 years old with head and neck cancer.

The V and J genes are TRBV6-6 and TRBJ2-1, with D possibly being TRBD1 or TRBD2 (5 bases each). Trimming took 4 bases from V and 2 from J, leaving 15 bases between them. The CDR3 runs 16 residues. Per the germline V gene, CDR1 is MNHNY and CDR2 is SVGAGI (reference sequence). This chain's CDR3 is CASSSRDPRTYNEQFF. Written as DNA, the CDR3 is TGTGCCAGCAGTTCCAGGGACCCTCGGACCTACAATGAGCAGTTCTTC.

CDR3 residues: CASSLQTGGGTEAFF. The CDR3 DNA reads TGTGCCAGCAGCCTGCAGACAGGGGGGGGCACTGAAGCTTTCTTT. This chain uses TRBV7-3 with TRBJ1-1; TRBD1 agrees at 9 bases. Germline CDR1 SGHTA, CDR2 FQGTGA. The V gene end was trimmed by 5 bases and the J gene end by 4 bases; junction bases not matched to a gene: 8. CDR3 length: 15 amino acids.

The genes are TRBV7-2 and TRBJ2-1; a weak D match, TRBD2 (6 bases). Germline-derived CDR1 and CDR2 are SGHTA and FQGNSA. The CDR3 extends over 15 amino acids. V was shortened by 6 bases and J by 12 bases, with 24 bases between the two germline ends. CDR3 nucleotide sequence: TGTGCCAGCAGTTCTAAATCGGGAGAGACAATAGTGCAGTTCTTC. Translation gives CASSSKSGETIVQFF.

The count of this clone is one. This sequence joins TRBV6-5 and TRBJ2-7; 9 bases fit TRBD1. J was trimmed by 2 bases and V by 1 base; bases with no gene match: 6. CDR1 MNHEY and CDR2 SVGAGI come from the germline V gene. The CDR3 contains 16 residues. CDR3 loop: CASSYYDRGGAYEQYF. The CDR3 DNA sequence: TGTGCCAGCAGTTACTACGACAGGGGGGGAGCCTACGAGCAGTACTTC.

The chain uses TRBV7-3 and TRBJ2-3, with D possibly TRBD2 on 7 matching bases. V was shortened by 5 bases and J by 4 bases, with 19 bases between the two germline ends. The CDR3 runs to 16 residues. CDR1 SGHTA and CDR2 FQGTGA come from the germline V gene. The CDR3 DNA sequence: TGTGCCAGCAGCCGTAGGGGGGGCTCAGGGGCAGATACGCAGTATTTT. Residues: CASSRRGGSGADTQYF.

The chain carries TRBV6-5 and TRBJ1-4, with D possibly matching TRBD1 (5 bases). The CDR3 is 15 residues long. The germline gives CDR1 MNHEY, CDR2 SVGAGI. V shed 4 bases and J shed 8 bases, with 17 bases lying between them. Written as DNA, the CDR3 is TGTGCCAGCAGTTCCCGGGACGCCCGGGCGGAAAAACTGTTTTTT. This encodes CASSSRDARAEKLFF.

The rearrangement uses TRBV9 and TRBJ2-1; 12 bases fit TRBD2. V dropped 1 base and J dropped 8; count of bases not matched to a gene: 7. The CDR3 length is 16 residues. Germline V CDR1 and CDR2: SGDLS, YYNGEE. The CDR3 protein is CASSVLAGGPTDEQFF. The CDR3 DNA sequence: TGTGCCAGCAGCGTACTAGCGGGGGGGCCTACGGATGAGCAGTTCTTC. The full variable domain, rest sourced from reference TRBV9 and TRBJ2-1, is DSGVTQTPKHLITATGQRVTLRCSPRSGDLSVYWYQQSLDQGLQFLIQYYNGEERAKGNILERFSAQQFPDLHSELNLSSLELGDSALYFCASSVLAGGPTDEQFFGPGTRLTVL.

The genes are TRBV18 and TRBJ2-7, with no clear D. V was clipped by 3 bases and J by 4 bases, with 10 bases between them. The CDR3 is made up of 13 amino acids. Germline lookup yields CDR1 KGHSH and CDR2 LQKENI. The CDR3 nucleotides read TGTGCCAGCTCACCGTCAAGGTCGTACGAGCAGTACTTC. It codes for CASSPSRSYEQYF.

The J gene is TRBJ2-7, the V gene TRBV28, with D hard to call. From germline, CDR1 is MDHEN and CDR2 SYDVKM. Trimming removed 2 bases at V and 6 bases at J, with 8 bases between. The length of the CDR3 is 12 residues. This chain's CDR3 is CASSLGVFEQYF. The CDR3 DNA follows: TGTGCCAGCAGTTTAGGGGTTTTCGAGCAGTACTTC.

The chain joins TRBV14 to TRBJ1-1; D is unclear. The CDR3 consists of 13 residues. With 2 bases removed from V and 4 bases from J, the gap between germline ends came to 8 bases. CDR1 and CDR2 (germline): SGHDN, FVKESK. The CDR3 nucleotides read TGTGCCAGCAGCCAATCGGGGATCACTGAAGCTTTCTTT. Its protein product is CASSQSGITEAFF.

Here the CDR3 DNA reads TGTGCCAGTAGTATTTCCTGGGGTCTAAGCGGGAATCAGCCCCAGCATTTT. It is translated as CASSISWGLSGNQPQHF. The chain carries TRBV19 and TRBJ1-5, with D unresolved. Germline assignment: CDR1 LNHDA and CDR2 SQIVND (reference sequence). The V end lost 3 bases, the J end lost 4 bases, and 19 bases lay between the germline ends. The CDR3 is 17 residues long. The full variable domain, rest sourced from reference TRBV19 and TRBJ1-5, is DGGITQSPKYLFRKEGQNVTLSCEQNLNHDAMYWYRQDPGQGLRLIYYSQIVNDFQKGDIAEGYSVSREKKESFPLTVTSAQKNPTAFYLCASSISWGLSGNQPQHFGDGTRLSIL.

As to this clone: The germline gene is not matched at one end of the junction; a read error may be the cause. The chain joins TRBV5-4 to TRBJ1-1, with 9 bases lining up with TRBD1. The CDR3 contains 14 residues. CDR1 SGHNT and CDR2 YYREEE come from the germline V gene (reference sequence). CDR3: CASSSEDRGGEPFF. As DNA, the CDR3 is TGTGCCAGCAGCTCCGAGGACAGGGGAGGTGAACCTTTCTTT.

The V call is TRBV6-1, the J call TRBJ1-5; no clear D. The CDR3 contains 13 residues. The V gene's germline CDR1 is MNHNS and CDR2 SASEGT. The V and J ends lost 1 base and 7 bases respectively, with 8 bases between them. The CDR3 region is CASSEEVRQPQHF. The CDR3 coding sequence is TGTGCCAGCAGTGAAGAAGTGAGGCAGCCCCAGCATTTT.

This chain uses TRBV7-9 with TRBJ1-6, with unresolved D. Trimming took off 3 bases at V and 6 bases at J, with 9 bases between the two ends. This CDR3 is built from 14 residues. Germline CDR1 reads SEHNR; CDR2 reads FQNEAQ (reference sequence). CDR3 amino acids: CASSFNLPNSPLHF. The DNA for the CDR3 is TGTGCCAGCAGCTTTAATTTGCCTAATTCACCCCTCCACTTT.

The chain uses TRBV19 and TRBJ1-5; D gene uncertain. In germline, CDR1 is LNHDA, CDR2 SQIVND (reference sequence). The length of the CDR3 is 18 residues. The V gene lost 3 bases and the J gene lost 4 bases, with 22 bases spanning the gap. For the CDR3, the DNA is TGTGCCAGTAGTATGCGTAGTACCCCGGATCCGGGAAATCAGCCCCAGCATTTT. Protein product: CASSMRSTPDPGNQPQHF.

The V gene is TRBV5-1, the J gene TRBJ1-4, with D possibly matching TRBD1 (5 bases). Deletions cut 1 base from V and 8 bases from J, with 9 bases between. Per germline, CDR1 SGHRS and CDR2 YFSETQ. The CDR3 sequence is 13 residues long. The CDR3 is CASSLSGTEKLFF. CDR3 nucleotides: TGCGCCAGCAGCTTGTCAGGGACGGAAAAACTGTTTTTT.